One sample yielded the 26 T cell receptor beta chains listed below, sequenced in a study of blood T cell repertoires in COVID-19. Method: immunoSEQ multiplex PCR; TCRdb's copy keeps in-frame clones and lacks some. The sample gives over 130,000 clones, almost 80% of which show up once; roughly 2.9% is in the top ten. The sequencing input was PBMCs or T cells enriched from blood (not recorded which). These receptors originate from a woman in her 50s who had recovered from COVID-19.

The rearrangement uses TRBV21-1 and TRBJ2-7; TRBD2, as called in the table, went unchecked against the DNA. TRBV21-1 is a recognized pseudogene. CDR3 length: 14 residues. CDR3 nucleotides: TGTGCCAGCAGCAAAGAGGACTGGGCCTACGAGCAGTACTTC. Its protein product is CASSKEDWAYEQYF.

The rearrangement joins TRBV7-8 to TRBJ2-1; the match to TRBD2 covers 7 bases. Germline V CDR1 and CDR2: SGHVS, FQNEAQ. V trimming: 4 bases; J trimming: 3 bases; junction bases outside the gene matches: 0. CDR3 size: 13 residues. Written as DNA, the CDR3 is TGTGCCAGCAGCTGGGACTACTACAATGAGCAGTTCTTC. Translation gives CASSWDYYNEQFF.

The V call is TRBV27, the J call TRBJ1-6; the match to TRBD1 covers 8 bases. Germline CDR1 and CDR2: MNHEY and SMNVEV (reference sequence). With 3 bases clipped from V and 7 bases from J, the junction kept 2 bases outside the gene matches. The CDR3 runs 14 residues. CDR3 amino acids: CASSFAGGNSPLHF. The CDR3 bases are TGTGCCAGCAGTTTCGCAGGGGGCAATTCACCCCTCCACTTT.

The CDR3 DNA sequence: TGTGCCAGCAGCCTCTCGACCGCGGGACAGCCCCAGCATTTT. This translates into CASSLSTAGQPQHF. V gene TRBV7-2 combines with J gene TRBJ1-5; D not certain. Trimming cost V 5 bases and J 7 bases, with 15 bases left between them. The germline gives CDR1 SGHTA, CDR2 FQGNSA. The CDR3 consists of 14 residues.

This chain connects TRBV6-5 to TRBJ2-7; TRBD2 matches at 7 bases. The CDR3 totals 15 residues. The germline CDR1 and CDR2 sequences are MNHEY and SVGAGI. V gave up 5 bases and J gave up 4 bases; unmatched junction bases: 11. The CDR3 DNA reads as TGTGCCAGCAGTCGCACCCGGGGGGTCGAGTACGAGCAGTACTTC. This translates into CASSRTRGVEYEQYF.

The genes are TRBV6-5 and TRBJ1-5, with TRBD1 matching 8 bases. V shed 6 bases, J shed 7 bases, and the junction held 5 bases outside the gene matches. The CDR3 sequence is 13 residues long. CDR1 is MNHEY and CDR2 is SVGAGI in the germline V gene. DNA of the CDR3: TGTGCCAGCAGGCTACAGGGGGGGCAGCCCCAGCATTTT. It codes for CASRLQGGQPQHF.

This clone showed up just once. The chain joins TRBV9 to TRBJ2-1; 11 nucleotides line up with TRBD2. Germline V CDR1 and CDR2: SGDLS, YYNGEE. This CDR3 region has 16 residues. The junction had 7 bases not matched to a gene; V was cut back by 4 bases and J by 4 bases. The CDR3 loop is CASSPRLAGTYNEQFF. In DNA form, the CDR3 reads TGTGCCAGCAGCCCCCGACTAGCGGGGACGTACAATGAGCAGTTCTTC.

The chain combines TRBV24-1 with TRBJ2-1; TRBD2 aligns across 7 bases. This CDR3 is built from 20 residues. CDR1 and CDR2 from the germline V gene are KGHDR and SFDVKD. J was trimmed by 2 bases and V by 0 bases; bases with no gene match: 15. In DNA form, the CDR3 reads TGTGCCACCAGTGATTTGTTTATGTTCAGGCTAGCGGAGACCTACAATGAGCAGTTCTTC. Amino acid sequence: CATSDLFMFRLAETYNEQFF.

The V and J genes are TRBV24-1 and TRBJ2-1; TRBD1 aligns across 12 bases. CDR1 is KGHDR and CDR2 is SFDVKD in the germline V gene. CDR3 length equals 15 residues. J lost 5 bases, V lost 10 bases, and 8 bases had no gene match. The CDR3 sequence: CATSKGQGANNEQFF. The CDR3 coding sequence is TGTGCCACGAGTAAGGGACAGGGGGCCAACAATGAGCAGTTCTTC.

This clone was recorded only once. This rearrangement joins TRBV9 to TRBJ2-7; possibly TRBD1 for D (5 bases). In germline, CDR1 is SGDLS, CDR2 YYNGEE. V was cut by 4 bases and J by 4 bases, with 6 bases left in between. The CDR3 is 11 residues long. The CDR3 is CASSPGYEQYF. In nucleotides, the CDR3 is TGTGCCAGCAGCCCAGGGTACGAGCAGTACTTC.

This clone was seen more than once but under ten times. This chain uses TRBV27 with TRBJ2-7; TRBD2 agrees at 12 bases. The trim removed 5 bases at V and 6 bases at J, leaving 5 bases unmatched. This CDR3 comprises 14 residues. Germline loops: CDR1 MNHEY, CDR2 SMNVEV (reference sequence). In nucleotides, the CDR3 is TGTGCCAGCAGTACCCGACTAGCGGGAGTCGAGCAGTACTTC. Protein product: CASSTRLAGVEQYF.

The chain combines TRBV5-5 with TRBJ2-7, with D perhaps matching TRBD1 (5 bases). V shed 1 base and J shed 0 bases, with 11 bases lying between them. The CDR3 has 15 amino acids. The germline V gene encodes CDR1 SGHKS and CDR2 YYEKEE (reference sequence). The CDR3 nucleotides are TGTGCCAGCAGCTTGTCAGGGATGAGCTCCTACGAGCAGTACTTC. This gives the protein CASSLSGMSSYEQYF. The full variable domain, completed using reference TRBV5-5 and TRBJ2-7, is DAGVTQSPTHLIKTRGQQVTLRCSPISGHKSVSWYQQVLGQGPQFIFQYYEKEERGRGNFPDRFSARQFPNYSSELNVNALLLGDSALYLCASSLSGMSSYEQYFGPGTRLTVT.

This rearrangement joins TRBV21-1 to TRBJ1-6. TRBV21-1 represents a pseudogene. The CDR3 is 18 amino acids. The CDR3 loop reads CASSNAADSSSYNSPLHF. CDR3 DNA sequence: TGTGCCAGCAGCAACGCGGCGGACTCCAGCTCCTATAATTCACCCCTCCACTTT.

The table lists this clone with a count of one. The chain links TRBV5-1 to TRBJ2-5, with TRBD2 matching 16 bases. This CDR3 is built from 17 residues. V trimming: 4 bases; J trimming: 5 bases; junction bases outside the gene matches: 8. Per germline, CDR1 SGHRS and CDR2 YFSETQ. This CDR3 reads CASSPGTSGRARETQYF. The CDR3 DNA reads TGCGCCAGCAGCCCCGGGACTAGCGGGAGGGCCCGGGAGACCCAGTACTTC. Drawing the rest from reference TRBV5-1 and TRBJ2-5, the complete variable domain is KAGVTQTPRYLIKTRGQQVTLSCSPISGHRSVSWYQQTPGQGLQFLFEYFSETQRNKGNFPGRFSGRQFSNSRSEMNVSTLELGDSALYLCASSPGTSGRARETQYFGPGTRLLVL.

The chain employs TRBV27 and TRBJ1-2; tentative D call: TRBD1 (6 bases). Trimming cost V 4 bases and J 4 bases, with 10 bases left between them. CDR1 and CDR2 (germline): MNHEY, SMNVEV (reference sequence). This CDR3 is built from 13 residues. In nucleotides, the CDR3 is TGTGCCAGCAGTTCCACGACAGGCTATGGCTACACCTTC. Protein sequence: CASSSTTGYGYTF.

The chain combines TRBV6-5 with TRBJ1-2; D not resolved. V lost 2 bases, J lost 2 bases, and 12 bases lay in between. Germline-derived CDR1 and CDR2 are MNHEY and SVGAGI. This CDR3 has 15 amino acids. CDR3 amino acids: CASSYRRVSNYGYTF. The CDR3 DNA reads as TGTGCCAGCAGTTACAGGAGGGTATCGAACTATGGCTACACCTTC.

The chain links TRBV27 to TRBJ2-3; 9 bases align to TRBD1. J was trimmed by 1 base and V by 4 bases; bases with no gene match: 6. The CDR3 runs 16 residues. Germline assignment: CDR1 MNHEY and CDR2 SMNVEV (reference sequence). Here the CDR3 DNA reads TGTGCCAGCAGTTCGAGCGGGACAGGGCGCACAGATACGCAGTATTTT. This translates into CASSSSGTGRTDTQYF.

The sample holds a few counts of this clone. The V and J genes are TRBV7-9 and TRBJ2-7; 8 positions match TRBD1. The CDR3 consists of 15 residues. Trimming took 5 bases from V and 4 from J; bases not matched to a gene: 10. In germline, CDR1 is SEHNR, CDR2 FQNEAQ (reference sequence). The chain's CDR3 is CASSLGQGIGYEQYF. CDR3 nucleotides: TGTGCCAGCAGCCTAGGACAGGGAATAGGGTACGAGCAGTACTTC.

The rearrangement uses TRBV2 and TRBJ2-5, with TRBD1 identical over 7 bases. The CDR3 is 17 residues long. V was pared by 6 bases and J by 2 bases, with 15 bases of the junction left unmatched. Germline CDR1 SNHLY, CDR2 FYNNEI. The DNA of the CDR3 is TGTGCCAGCAGCGAGACAGGGAATGTGGCCCTTCAAGAGACCCAGTACTTC. Encoded protein: CASSETGNVALQETQYF.

The rearrangement joins TRBV28 to TRBJ1-2; D possibly corresponds to TRBD1 (5 bases). Trimming left V 2 bases short and J 8 bases short, with 12 bases between. The CDR3 is 13 residues long. Germline values: CDR1 MDHEN, CDR2 SYDVKM. CDR3 sequence (DNA): TGTGCCAGCAGTTTAGACAGTCTTGCGGGCTACACCTTC. Encoded protein: CASSLDSLAGYTF.

This rearrangement joins TRBV27 to TRBJ1-4; D is unclear. Trimming removed 8 bases from V and 8 bases from J, with 18 bases in between. CDR1 and CDR2 (germline): MNHEY, SMNVEV (reference sequence). This CDR3 has 14 amino acids. In DNA, the CDR3 is TGTGCCAGCTTTGGCCTGCGAGGAGGAGAAAAACTGTTTTTT. Its protein is CASFGLRGGEKLFF.

The V and J genes are TRBV5-1 and TRBJ2-2; TRBD1 matches 9 bases. Trimming at V came to 2 bases and at J to 6 bases, leaving 8 bases not matched to a gene. The germline V gene encodes CDR1 SGHRS and CDR2 YFSETQ. The length of the CDR3 is 16 residues. This CDR3 reads CASSLPGQGMAGELFF. The CDR3 bases are TGCGCCAGCAGCTTACCGGGACAGGGAATGGCCGGGGAGCTGTTTTTT. Based on the CDR3 plus reference TRBV5-1 and TRBJ2-2, the full variable domain is KAGVTQTPRYLIKTRGQQVTLSCSPISGHRSVSWYQQTPGQGLQFLFEYFSETQRNKGNFPGRFSGRQFSNSRSEMNVSTLELGDSALYLCASSLPGQGMAGELFFGEGSRLTVL.

V gene TRBV28 combines with J gene TRBJ2-1, with TRBD1 identical over 10 bases. CDR3 length: 15 amino acids. The germline V gene encodes CDR1 MDHEN and CDR2 SYDVKM. V trimming: 6 bases; J trimming: 3 bases; junction bases outside the gene matches: 5. The CDR3 DNA sequence: TGTGCCAGCAGGACCGGACAGGGGGTCTACAATGAGCAGTTCTTC. Translation: CASRTGQGVYNEQFF.

The V gene is TRBV11-2, the J gene TRBJ2-2, with a possible D match to TRBD2 (6 bases). The V gene lost 6 bases and the J gene lost 1 base, with 12 bases spanning the gap. The germline V gene has CDR1 SGHAT and CDR2 FQNNGV. This CDR3 has 15 residues. The CDR3 loop reads CASRGLAWNTGELFF. The CDR3 region has the DNA TGTGCCAGCAGGGGCCTAGCGTGGAACACCGGGGAGCTGTTTTTT.

The chain recombines TRBV10-3 with TRBJ2-1; 14 bases fit TRBD2. This CDR3 comprises 18 residues. The germline V gene encodes CDR1 ENHRY and CDR2 SYGVKD. J was trimmed by 9 bases and V by 4 bases; bases with no gene match: 14. The DNA of the CDR3 is TGTGCCATCAGTGGGCGACTAGCGGGGGGGCTATTTAGAGGTGAGCAGTTCTTC. Amino acids: CAISGRLAGGLFRGEQFF.

This CDR3 is CASRSSGANVLTF. The CDR3 DNA reads TGTGCCAGCAGATCATCTGGGGCCAACGTCCTGACTTTC. The chain couples TRBV9 to TRBJ2-6; D not certain. Per the germline V gene, CDR1 is SGDLS and CDR2 is YYNGEE. Trimming removed 5 bases from V and 1 base from J, with 4 bases in between. The CDR3 sequence is 13 residues long.